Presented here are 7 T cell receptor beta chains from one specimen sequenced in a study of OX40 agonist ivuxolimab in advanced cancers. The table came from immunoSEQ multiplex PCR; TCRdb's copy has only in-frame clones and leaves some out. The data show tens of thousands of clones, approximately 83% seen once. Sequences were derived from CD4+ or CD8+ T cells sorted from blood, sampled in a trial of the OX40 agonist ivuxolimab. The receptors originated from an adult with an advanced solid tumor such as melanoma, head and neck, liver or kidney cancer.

The CDR3 sequence is CASSFPSGGATYEQYF. CDR3 DNA sequence: TGTGCCAGCAGCTTTCCTAGCGGGGGGGCCACCTACGAGCAGTACTTC. The chain links TRBV7-9 to TRBJ2-7; TRBD2 matches 12 bases. The CDR3 sequence is 16 residues long. With 3 bases clipped from V and 2 bases from J, the junction kept 5 bases outside the gene matches. The germline V gene encodes CDR1 SEHNR and CDR2 FQNEAQ (reference sequence).

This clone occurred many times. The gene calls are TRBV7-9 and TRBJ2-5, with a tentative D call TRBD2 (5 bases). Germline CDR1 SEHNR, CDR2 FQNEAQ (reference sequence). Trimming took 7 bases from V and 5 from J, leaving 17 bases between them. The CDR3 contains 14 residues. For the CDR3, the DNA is TGTGCCAGCACCCCGCCGGGGAATGGGGAGACCCAGTACTTC. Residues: CASTPPGNGETQYF.

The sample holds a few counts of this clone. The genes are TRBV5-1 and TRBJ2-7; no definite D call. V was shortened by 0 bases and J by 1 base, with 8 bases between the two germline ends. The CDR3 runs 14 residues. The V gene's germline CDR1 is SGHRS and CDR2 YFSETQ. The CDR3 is CASSLALESYEQYF. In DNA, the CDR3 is TGCGCCAGCAGCTTGGCCCTGGAATCCTACGAGCAGTACTTC. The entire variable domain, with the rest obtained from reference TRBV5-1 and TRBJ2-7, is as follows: KAGVTQTPRYLIKTRGQQVTLSCSPISGHRSVSWYQQTPGQGLQFLFEYFSETQRNKGNFPGRFSGRQFSNSRSEMNVSTLELGDSALYLCASSLALESYEQYFGPGTRLTVT.

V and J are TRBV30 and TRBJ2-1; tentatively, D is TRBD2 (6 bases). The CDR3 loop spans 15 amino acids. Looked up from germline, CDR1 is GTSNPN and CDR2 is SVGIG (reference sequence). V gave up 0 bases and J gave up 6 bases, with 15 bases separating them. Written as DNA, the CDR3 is TGTGCCTGGAGTGTAGACCTAGCGATATCCAATGAGCAGTTCTTC. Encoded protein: CAWSVDLAISNEQFF.

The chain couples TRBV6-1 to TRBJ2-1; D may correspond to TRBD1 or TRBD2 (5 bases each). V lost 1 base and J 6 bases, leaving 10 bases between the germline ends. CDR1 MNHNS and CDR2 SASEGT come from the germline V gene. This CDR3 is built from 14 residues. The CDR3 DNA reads TGTGCCAGCAGTGAAGGAGGGGCGGGCAATGAGCAGTTCTTC. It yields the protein CASSEGGAGNEQFF.

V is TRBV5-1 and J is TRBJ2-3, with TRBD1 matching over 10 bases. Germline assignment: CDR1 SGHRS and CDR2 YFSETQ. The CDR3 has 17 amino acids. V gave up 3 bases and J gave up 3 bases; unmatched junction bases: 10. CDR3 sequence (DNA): TGCGCCAGCAGCTCAACCCCCGGGACAGGGGAAACAGATACGCAGTATTTT. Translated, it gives CASSSTPGTGETDTQYF.

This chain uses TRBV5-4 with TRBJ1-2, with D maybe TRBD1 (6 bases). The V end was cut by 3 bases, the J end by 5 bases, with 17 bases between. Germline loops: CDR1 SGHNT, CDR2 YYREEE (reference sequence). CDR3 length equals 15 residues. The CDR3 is CASSYNAGVEYGYTF. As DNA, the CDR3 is TGTGCCAGCAGCTACAACGCAGGGGTAGAGTATGGCTACACCTTC. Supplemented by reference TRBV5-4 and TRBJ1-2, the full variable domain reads ETGVTQSPTHLIKTRGQQVTLRCSSQSGHNTVSWYQQALGQGPQFIFQYYREEENGRGNFPPRFSGLQFPNYSSELNVNALELDDSALYLCASSYNAGVEYGYTFGSGTRLTVV.